The clone carrying this TCR beta chain was seen only a few times. Its antigen is not known. TCRdb called the 5' RACE reads again in MiXCR, with one record for every CDR3 protein. The top ten hold roughly 1.6% of the sample, which has 500,000 to 650,000 distinct CDR3 sequences, just over 7% seen once. The data belong to a study of identical twins. General study findings and limits: Within monozygotic twins, out-of-frame TCR alpha sharing was underestimated by the models. High-abundance cord blood beta clonotypes had fewer insertions; memory repertoires showed none. Interpretation of the results relied on cross-sectional statistical analysis and not on following the same donors.

The germline V gene has CDR1 DFQATT and CDR2 SNEGSKA (reference sequence). CDR3 length equals 14 residues. V was clipped by 5 bases and J by 4 bases; unmatched bases: 8. This same sample was also taken into another study, of yellow fever vaccine responses in identical twins. That work adds: Twins' vaccine T cell responses were reported to seem partly convergent and partly personalized.

The specimen sequenced was PBMCs. The chain couples TRBV20-1 to TRBJ1-1, with TRBD1 identical over 9 bases. The origin of this receptor is a young woman in good health. CDR3 loop: CSAGKTGGSTEAFF. The CDR3, as DNA: TGCAGTGCTGGGAAGACAGGGGGGTCCACTGAAGCTTTCTTT.